The sequence of this TCR beta chain was determined in a study of blood T cell repertoires in COVID-19 (dated by TCRdb to 2020 to 2022). Regarding the complete study: Samples covering the acute and convalescent phases of COVID-19 were provided by collaborators in the United States, Italy and Spain. The repertoires were made available in a free public database intended to serve as a resource for research on the immune response to SARS-CoV-2. Where HLA class I and class II types were available, the types were taken from metadata supplied by the sample provider, not from assay-based typing. Deeply sampled blood TCRbeta repertoires from subjects exposed to, actively infected with, or recovered from COVID-19 were included in the dataset. A de-identified subject ID, COVID-19 status, age in years and sex were almost always included in the sample metadata. The material from the prospective study consisted of cDNA or gDNA derived from T cells, B-cell-depleted T cells, or PBMCs. The samples were drawn from two sources: the first 160 participants of the ongoing ImmuneRACE study, and 1,254 subjects contributed by 6 global collaborators. Paper-wide results and their limitations: The quantity of clinical and demographic metadata differed by source and by participant and was supplied without curation.

The cysteine opens and the phenylalanine closes a CDR3 of 13 amino acids. CDR3 DNA only is kept here, 39 bases in frame from base 1. From a lookup of the germline V gene, CDR1 and CDR2 are KGHSH and LQKENI. The junction shows trimming of 3 bases on V and 7 bases on J, plus 12 bases between the germline ends. In the prospective study, participants were about 18 to 95 years old, resided in under 30 geographic areas of the United States, and were enrolled through a virtual design. To assign participants to cohorts, the prospective study relied on clinical history that participants themselves reported in a screening survey and a study questionnaire. In the prospective study, mobile phlebotomists collected whole blood, serum and a nasopharyngeal or oropharyngeal swab from each participant. Over a roughly 2-month period, participants in the prospective study had the option of providing additional blood draws and questionnaires. Prospective study blood samples were shipped either frozen or at room temperature before DNA extraction.

A note on this clone: The antigen it binds to is not known. Within one base of it there is no much larger clone, and no base qualities were kept.

TCRbeta CDR3 regions were amplified from genomic DNA using the immunoSEQ Assay, a bias-controlled multiplex PCR. In the original analysis: Within the assay, amplification of reference gene primers was used to estimate how many nucleated cells each sample contained. Sequence reads were collapsed and filtered to measure the absolute abundance of every unique TCRbeta CDR3 rearrangement. For each sample, productive Simpson clonality was calculated by taking the square root of Simpson's diversity index across productive rearrangements. This immuneACCESS table, as held by TCRdb, lists in-frame sequences with V and J called but not all clones. Of the missing ones, under half trace to an unresolved V gene in checked studies; the others have no known cause. V, J and clone size reflect that table, while D and trimming were determined from the DNA. In this sample the table shows 150,000 to 200,000 clones, 82% of which occur a single time. The top ten hold around 5.5% of the sample.

The rearrangement combines TRBV18 with TRBJ1-1; no D gene is confidently identified. The source material was PBMCs or T cells enriched from blood (not recorded which). The TCR originated in a woman aged 55-69 years with acute COVID-19. The CDR3 in this case is CASSPYEQNEAFF. The bases are TGTGCCAGCTCACCCTATGAACAGAATGAAGCTTTCTTT.